This record concerns one T cell receptor (beta chain) sequence. Its matching antigen is unknown. Germline V lookup: CDR1 SGHRS, CDR2 YFSETQ. The junction had 8 bases not matched to a gene; V was cut back by 8 bases and J by 6 bases. This CDR3 is 14 amino acids long. TCRdb re-called the 5' RACE reads through MiXCR, storing one row per CDR3 protein. The top ten clones hold less than 3.5% of a sample with hundreds of thousands of distinct CDR3 sequences, about 5.2% of them seen once. This sample stems from a study of T cells after yellow fever vaccination. Regarding the study as a whole: Just a small share of clonotypes turned up in the CD4 compartment as well as the CD8 compartment. Subsequent booster samples again held most clones from primary vaccination (under 98% CD4, approximately 86% CD8).

The chain is built from TRBV5-1 and TRBJ2-1; 10 nucleotides agree with TRBD2. The specimen was CD4+ T cells sorted from PBMCs, collected on the day of the yellow fever booster vaccination. This receptor was obtained from a man younger than 30 who received the YFV17D yellow fever vaccine. In nucleotides, the CDR3 is TGCGCCAGTAGTAGCGGGGGGCCCTCCAATGAGCAGTTCTTC. This sequence encodes CASSSGGPSNEQFF.